The text below deals with one T cell receptor beta chain. This sample is part of a study of shared clonotypes between healthy human individuals. Sequencing used immunoSEQ multiplex PCR; TCRdb keeps in-frame clones, though not all of them. Found here are 550,000 to 800,000 clones, roughly 70% of them singletons; the top ten hold roughly 1.7%. Trimming pared 7 bases from V and 5 bases from J, leaving 17 bases between. The CDR3 is 15 residues long. Germline CDR1 and CDR2: SEHNR and FQNEAQ (reference sequence). The specimen sequenced was memory CD4+ T cells sorted from blood. Regarding subset: CD45RA-negative fraction. The clonotype was recovered from a young woman in good health. The chain uses TRBV7-9 and TRBJ2-2; D unresolved. CDR3 sequence: CASISSLITTGELFF. The CDR3 nucleotides are TGTGCCAGCATCAGTTCCCTCATAACGACCGGGGAGCTGTTTTTT.